These 27 T cell receptor beta chains came from one sample sequenced in a study of STAT5B mutations in CD4+ large granular lymphocyte leukemia. Sequencing used immunoSEQ multiplex PCR; TCRdb keeps in-frame clones, though not all of them. The sample holds around 21,000 clones, 70% to 85% seen once. The sample taken for sequencing was CD4+ T cells from blood buffy coats. These receptors all stem from a human donor in good health.

The chain has TRBV6-1 and TRBJ1-1; TRBD1 might be the D (6 bases). Trimming removed 7 bases from V and 1 base from J, with 13 bases in between. Germline-derived CDR1 and CDR2 are MNHNS and SASEGT. This CDR3 is built from 14 residues. CDR3 DNA sequence: TGTGCCAGCAAAACAGGGATGAAGAACACTGAAGCTTTCTTT. Amino acid sequence: CASKTGMKNTEAFF.

This clone was counted only a few times. The chain uses TRBV7-8 and TRBJ2-2; D could derive from TRBD1 or TRBD2 (7 bases each). The CDR3 is made up of 17 amino acids. V lost 2 bases, J lost 5 bases, and 18 bases lay in between. The V gene's germline CDR1 is SGHVS and CDR2 FQNEAQ. Here the CDR3 reads CASSLRGAGGWTGELFF. The CDR3 DNA is TGTGCCAGCAGCTTACGGGGGGCAGGGGGGTGGACCGGGGAGCTGTTTTTT.

The chain recombines TRBV27 with TRBJ1-2; D is possibly TRBD1 (6 bases). V dropped 7 bases and J dropped 0 bases, with 27 bases sitting between them. The length of the CDR3 is 19 residues. The germline V gene has CDR1 MNHEY and CDR2 SMNVEV (reference sequence). This CDR3 is CASTQVKRGAEGTNYGYTF. The CDR3 nucleotides read TGTGCCAGCACCCAAGTCAAACGGGGGGCGGAGGGGACTAACTATGGCTACACCTTC.

The chain carries TRBV10-3 and TRBJ2-2; TRBD2 agrees at 10 bases. The CDR3 sequence is 15 residues long. The V gene end was trimmed by 6 bases and the J gene end by 2 bases; junction bases not matched to a gene: 3. CDR1 is ENHRY, CDR2 SYGVKD, per germline. The CDR3 protein is CAISGTSVNTGELFF. Here the CDR3 DNA reads TGTGCCATCAGCGGGACTAGCGTTAACACCGGGGAGCTGTTTTTT.

This clone was seen a few times. This sequence joins TRBV7-6 and TRBJ1-5; D not resolved. Germline lookup yields CDR1 SGHVS and CDR2 FNYEAQ. CDR3 length: 13 amino acids. V dropped 1 base and J dropped 5 bases, with 6 bases sitting between them. The CDR3 sequence: CASSLDRDQPQHF. The CDR3 DNA follows: TGTGCCAGCAGCTTAGACCGAGATCAGCCCCAGCATTTT.

This clone has just a few counts. The chain joins TRBV10-3 to TRBJ2-3; 8 nucleotides agree with TRBD1. Germline V lookup: CDR1 ENHRY, CDR2 SYGVKD. J gave up 2 bases and V 6 bases, and 10 bases lay outside the gene matches. This CDR3 contains 16 residues. The CDR3 bases are TGTGCCATCAGACCACGGACAGGGTCTTCCACAGATACGCAGTATTTT. As protein: CAIRPRTGSSTDTQYF.

The genes are TRBV29-1 and TRBJ2-3; no clear D. CDR1 SQVTM and CDR2 ANQGSEA come from the germline V gene. V was clipped by 3 bases and J by 6 bases, with 4 bases between them. This CDR3 contains 10 residues. CDR3 loop: CSVDQDTQYF. As DNA, the CDR3 is TGCAGCGTTGATCAGGATACGCAGTATTTT.

V is TRBV11-2 and J is TRBJ1-6, with D uncertain. The CDR3 has 14 residues. Germline V CDR1 and CDR2: SGHAT, FQNNGV. Trimming left V 1 base short and J 9 bases short, with 10 bases between. The CDR3 protein is CASSLGRDLSPLHF. DNA of the CDR3: TGTGCCAGCAGCTTAGGGCGCGACCTTTCACCCCTCCACTTT.

The rearrangement links TRBV25-1 to TRBJ1-6; D is possibly TRBD1 (5 bases). There are 15 residues in the CDR3. Between the trimmed V and J ends, which lost 2 bases and 8 bases, there was a span of 13 bases. Germline CDR1 and CDR2: MGHDK and SYGVNS. In DNA form, the CDR3 reads TGTGCCAGCAGTGAACCTCGGACATTTGATTCACCCCTCCACTTT. It is translated as CASSEPRTFDSPLHF.

This clone was seen a handful of times. J is TRBJ1-5 and V is TRBV2, with D perhaps TRBD1 (5 bases). The germline V gene encodes CDR1 SNHLY and CDR2 FYNNEI. With 6 bases removed from V and 3 bases from J, the gap between germline ends came to 21 bases. The CDR3 is 17 residues long. CDR3 sequence reads: CASRRGAPAGINQPQHF. CDR3 bases: TGTGCCAGCAGGAGGGGAGCCCCGGCTGGAATCAATCAGCCCCAGCATTTT. The full variable domain, rest sourced from reference TRBV2 and TRBJ1-5, is EPEVTQTPSHQVTQMGQEVILRCVPISNHLYFYWYRQILGQKVEFLVSFYNNEISEKSEIFDDQFSVERPDGSNFTLKIRSTKLEDSAMYFCASRRGAPAGINQPQHFGDGTRLSIL.

This clone was counted between two and nine times. The genes are TRBV5-6 and TRBJ1-3; D perhaps matches TRBD1 (5 bases). The CDR3 is 13 amino acids. Deletions cut 4 bases from V and 1 base from J, with 6 bases between. The germline V gene has CDR1 SGHDT and CDR2 YYEEEE. CDR3 residues: CASSQGSGNTIYF. The CDR3 DNA reads as TGTGCCAGCAGCCAGGGTTCTGGAAACACCATATATTTT.

This clone showed up just once. The J gene is TRBJ2-7, the V gene TRBV11-3; 7 bases map to TRBD2. V shed 2 bases and J 6 bases; nucleotides not matched to a gene: 13. This CDR3 is 16 amino acids long. Germline values: CDR1 SGHNT, CDR2 YENEEA. CDR3 nucleotides: TGTGCCAGCAGCTTACGGTCGACGGGAGGACTACGCGAGCAGTACTTC. Translation: CASSLRSTGGLREQYF.

This chain links TRBV5-4 with TRBJ1-2; D is unresolved. Germline CDR1 reads SGHNT; CDR2 reads YYREEE (reference sequence). The CDR3 totals 13 residues. V lost 0 bases and J 7 bases, leaving 10 bases between the germline ends. CDR3 sequence (DNA): TGTGCCAGCAGCTTGGATCATGGACTTGGCTACACCTTC. Translation gives CASSLDHGLGYTF.

V and J are TRBV11-2 and TRBJ2-7; D perhaps matches TRBD2 (5 bases). The CDR3 length is 14 residues. CDR1 is SGHAT, CDR2 FQNNGV, per germline. Trimming took 1 base from V and 3 from J, leaving 10 bases between them. The CDR3 bases are TGTGCCAGCAGCTTAGCTCCGGGGAGCTACGAGCAGTACTTC. Translating gives CASSLAPGSYEQYF.

V is TRBV11-3 and J is TRBJ2-1; TRBD1 or TRBD2 may be the D gene (5 bases each). The germline gives CDR1 SGHNT, CDR2 YENEEA. The CDR3 consists of 14 residues. V dropped 5 bases and J dropped 9 bases, with 17 bases sitting between them. The CDR3 DNA is TGTGCCAGCAGCCCACTGGCTAGTGGGGGTGAGCAGTTCTTC. It encodes CASSPLASGGEQFF.

This clone turned up a few times. V usage is TRBV11-1 and J usage is TRBJ2-7; D not certain. Trimming removed 4 bases from V and 0 bases from J, with 10 bases in between. The germline CDR1 and CDR2 sequences are SGHAT and FQDESV (reference sequence). CDR3 size: 14 residues. CDR3 DNA sequence: TGTGCCAGCAGCTACGGGCGGTCCTCCTACGAGCAGTACTTC. Its protein is CASSYGRSSYEQYF.

The CDR3: CASSSAKPGNTIYF. The CDR3 nucleotides are TGTGCCAGCAGCTCTGCAAAGCCTGGAAACACCATATATTTT. The chain has TRBV7-6 and TRBJ1-3, with D uncertain. V was trimmed by 4 bases and J by 2 bases, leaving 9 bases between them. This CDR3 is 14 amino acids long. CDR1 is SGHVS, CDR2 FNYEAQ, per germline.

This chain links TRBV28 with TRBJ2-1, with 8 bases that match TRBD1. The germline V gene encodes CDR1 MDHEN and CDR2 SYDVKM. CDR3 length equals 17 residues. V dropped 6 bases and J dropped 0; count of bases not matched to a gene: 10. CDR3 in amino acids: CASSRQGTLLSYNEQFF. The DNA for the CDR3 is TGTGCCAGCAGCCGACAGGGGACGCTCCTCTCCTACAATGAGCAGTTCTTC.

The chain couples TRBV7-9 to TRBJ1-4; D ambiguous. Germline CDR1 and CDR2: SEHNR and FQNEAQ (reference sequence). Trimming took 5 bases from V and 7 from J, leaving 11 bases between them. This CDR3 contains 13 residues. The CDR3 DNA reads as TGTGCCAGCAGCCCGGGTGGGAGTGAAAAACTGTTTTTT. Protein sequence: CASSPGGSEKLFF.

V is TRBV19 and J is TRBJ2-3; D might be TRBD2 (6 bases). Trimming removed 9 bases from V and 0 bases from J, with 13 bases in between. The germline V gene encodes CDR1 LNHDA and CDR2 SQIVND (reference sequence). The CDR3 has 14 residues. CDR3: CASSAGISTDTQYF. CDR3 sequence (DNA): TGTGCCAGCTCAGCGGGCATAAGCACAGATACGCAGTATTTT.

The sample holds one count of this clone. The V and J genes are TRBV7-9 and TRBJ2-5; maybe TRBD2 (6 bases). The germline V and J ends were trimmed by 7 bases and 3 bases, with 15 bases remaining between them. The CDR3 runs 14 residues. Germline V gene lookup returns CDR1 SEHNR and CDR2 FQNEAQ (reference sequence). CDR3 region: CASTRSGGKETQYF. CDR3 nucleotide sequence: TGTGCCAGCACCCGGAGTGGGGGGAAAGAGACCCAGTACTTC. Drawing the rest from reference TRBV7-9 and TRBJ2-5, the complete variable domain is DTGVSQNPRHKITKRGQNVTFRCDPISEHNRLYWYRQTLGQGPEFLTYFQNEAQLEKSRLLSDRFSAERPKGSFSTLEIQRTEQGDSAMYLCASTRSGGKETQYFGPGTRLLVL.

J is TRBJ2-5 and V is TRBV5-8; 12 positions agree with TRBD2. CDR1 is SGHTS, CDR2 YDEGEE, per germline. This CDR3 has 17 amino acids. Losses at the gene ends were 0 bases for V and 5 bases for J; bases not matched to a gene: 8. The CDR3 sequence: CASSLGLAGAARETQYF. The CDR3 DNA sequence: TGTGCCAGCAGCTTGGGACTAGCGGGAGCGGCAAGGGAGACCCAGTACTTC.

The chain joins TRBV6-1 to TRBJ2-7; possible D gene TRBD1, 5 bases. Deletions cut 5 bases from V and 7 bases from J, with 18 bases between. The CDR3 sequence is 14 residues long. The germline V gene has CDR1 MNHNS and CDR2 SASEGT. CDR3: CASSKGASEVEQYF. The CDR3 bases are TGTGCCAGCAGTAAAGGGGCTTCTGAGGTAGAGCAGTACTTC.

V usage is TRBV19 and J usage is TRBJ2-7, with TRBD2 matching over 10 bases. CDR1 is LNHDA, CDR2 SQIVND, per germline (reference sequence). With V trimmed by 5 bases and J by 3 bases, 4 bases remained unmatched. The CDR3 runs to 14 residues. CDR3 DNA sequence: TGTGCCAGTAGTTATCGGACTAGCGGCTACGAGCAGTACTTC. It is translated as CASSYRTSGYEQYF.

This clone was counted between two and nine times. This chain uses TRBV10-1 with TRBJ1-1, with no clear D. The CDR3 spans 14 residues. The germline CDR1 and CDR2 sequences are WNHNN and SYGVQD (reference sequence). V dropped 0 bases and J dropped 2 bases, with 7 bases sitting between them. The CDR3 region is CASSESRANTEAFF. Here the CDR3 DNA reads TGCGCCAGCAGTGAGTCGCGGGCAAACACTGAAGCTTTCTTT.

As concerns this clone: The germline gene is not matched at one end of the junction; a read error may be the cause. This sequence joins TRBV7-9 and TRBJ1-4; D possibly corresponds to TRBD1 (5 bases). CDR3 length equals 12 residues. CDR1 and CDR2 from the germline V gene are SEHNR and FQNEAQ (reference sequence). The CDR3 DNA reads TGTGCCAGCAGCGGGGATGAGACAGCCATATCTTTT. As protein: CASSGDETAISF.

In its sample, this clone was seen once. The rearrangement links TRBV19 to TRBJ2-1; 12 bases are a match to TRBD2. The CDR3 sequence is 15 residues long. V dropped 3 bases and J dropped 9; count of bases not matched to a gene: 6. From germline, CDR1 is LNHDA and CDR2 SQIVND (reference sequence). Here the CDR3 DNA reads TGTGCCAGTAGTATTGCAGCTAGCGGGAGGGGTGAGCAGTTCTTC. Its protein is CASSIAASGRGEQFF.